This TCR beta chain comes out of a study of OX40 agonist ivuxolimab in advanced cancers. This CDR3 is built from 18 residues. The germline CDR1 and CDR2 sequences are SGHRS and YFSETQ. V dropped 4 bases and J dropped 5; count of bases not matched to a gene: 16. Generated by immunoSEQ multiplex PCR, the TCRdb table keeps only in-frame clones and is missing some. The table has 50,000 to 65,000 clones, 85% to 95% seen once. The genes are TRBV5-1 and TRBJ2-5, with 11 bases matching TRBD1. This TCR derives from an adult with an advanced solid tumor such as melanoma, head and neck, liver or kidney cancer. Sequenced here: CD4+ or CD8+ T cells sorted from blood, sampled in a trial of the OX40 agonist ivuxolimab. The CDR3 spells CASSTGQGGLLGSETQYF. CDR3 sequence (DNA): TGCGCCAGCAGCACGGGACAGGGGGGATTATTGGGTTCGGAGACCCAGTACTTC.